This T cell receptor (beta chain) was captured in a study of blood T cell repertoires in COVID-19. The CDR3 consists of 15 residues. V lost 5 bases to trimming and J lost 7 bases, with 18 bases between them. The germline gives CDR1 SGHNT, CDR2 YYREEE (reference sequence). The protocol was immunoSEQ multiplex PCR, while the TCRdb copy is restricted to in-frame clones and leaves out a portion. The table shows 30,000 to 40,000 clones, with approximately 86% occurring only once. The specimen was peripheral blood. This chain connects TRBV5-4 to TRBJ1-4; D gene unclear. The sequence was obtained from a man aged 65 to 79 with acute or convalescent COVID-19. The CDR3 nucleotides read TGTGCCAGCAGACCGGACGGCCCGGGAGGTGAAAAACTGTTTTTT. Protein sequence: CASRPDGPGGEKLFF.